This entry is about one TCR beta chain. CDR3 size: 14 residues. Germline V gene sequence: CDR1 LGHDT, CDR2 YNNKEL (reference sequence). The germline V and J ends were trimmed by 4 bases and 6 bases, with 13 bases remaining between them. This entry is derived from a study of blood T cell repertoires in COVID-19. Whole-study context: The samples span acute and convalescent COVID-19 from the United States, Italy and Spain. T cells, B-cell-depleted T cells, or PBMCs supplied cDNA or gDNA.

In Seattle, patients joined the study during active infection and were tracked longitudinally. Assay: immunoSEQ multiplex PCR; the TCRdb copy retains only in-frame clones and omits some. Altogether 300,000 to 400,000 clones are present, more than 75% being singletons, with the ten largest covering around 6%. The clonotype was recovered from a woman in her forties or fifties with COVID-19, enrolled during active disease. Sequenced: peripheral blood. V gene TRBV3-1 (or the pseudogene TRBV3-2) combines with J gene TRBJ1-5; D is ambiguous. CDR3 sequence (DNA): TGTGCCAGCAGCCCTCGCGGGCTGGGTCAGCCCCAGCATTTT. Translating it yields CASSPRGLGQPQHF.